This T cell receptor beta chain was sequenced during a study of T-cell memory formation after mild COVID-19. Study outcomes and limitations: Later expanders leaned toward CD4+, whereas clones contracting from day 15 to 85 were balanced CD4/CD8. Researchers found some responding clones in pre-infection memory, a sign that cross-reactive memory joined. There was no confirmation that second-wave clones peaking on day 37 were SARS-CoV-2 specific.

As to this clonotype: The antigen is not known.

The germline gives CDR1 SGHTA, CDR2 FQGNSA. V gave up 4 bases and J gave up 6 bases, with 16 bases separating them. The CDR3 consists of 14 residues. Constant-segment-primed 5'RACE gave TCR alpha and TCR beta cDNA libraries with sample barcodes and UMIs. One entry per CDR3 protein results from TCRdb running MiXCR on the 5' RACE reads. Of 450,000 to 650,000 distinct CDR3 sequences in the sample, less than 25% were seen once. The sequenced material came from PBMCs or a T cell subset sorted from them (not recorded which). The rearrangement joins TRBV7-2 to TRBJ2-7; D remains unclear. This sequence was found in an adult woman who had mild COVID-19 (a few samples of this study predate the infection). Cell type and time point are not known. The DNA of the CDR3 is TGTGCCAGCAGCTCGGGTTTCGCTACTGGCGAGCAGTACTTC. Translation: CASSSGFATGEQYF.